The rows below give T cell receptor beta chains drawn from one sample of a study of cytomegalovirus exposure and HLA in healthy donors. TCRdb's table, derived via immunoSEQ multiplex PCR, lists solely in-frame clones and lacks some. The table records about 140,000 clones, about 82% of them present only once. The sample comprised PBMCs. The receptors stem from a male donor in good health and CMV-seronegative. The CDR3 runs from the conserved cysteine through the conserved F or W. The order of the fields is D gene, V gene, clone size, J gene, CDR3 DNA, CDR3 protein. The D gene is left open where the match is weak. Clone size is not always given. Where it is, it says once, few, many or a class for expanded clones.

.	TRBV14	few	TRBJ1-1	TGTGCCAGCAGCCAAGGCGTGACTACTGAAGCTTTCTTT	CASSQGVTTEAFF
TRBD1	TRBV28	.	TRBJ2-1	TGTGCCAGCAGTTTTTGGGCACAGGGGTCCTACAATGAGCAGTTCTTC	CASSFWAQGSYNEQFF
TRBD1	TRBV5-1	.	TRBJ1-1	TGCGCCAGCATTTACGGGACAGGGGGCTTGGACACTGAAGCTTTCTTT	CASIYGTGGLDTEAFF
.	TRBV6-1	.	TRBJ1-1	TGTGCCAGCAGTGAAGCATGGCTCATGAACACTGAAGCTTTCTTT	CASSEAWLMNTEAFF
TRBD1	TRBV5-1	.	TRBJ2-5	TGCGCCAGCATCGGGACAGGGCTAATGGGGACCCAGTACTTC	CASIGTGLMGTQYF
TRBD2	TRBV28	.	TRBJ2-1	TGTGCCAGCGGTTTGGGACTAGCGGGGGGGGCCTACAATGAGCAGTTCTTC	CASGLGLAGGAYNEQFF
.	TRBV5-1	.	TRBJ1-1	TGCGCCAGCAGCTTGGGAGGTTGGAAGGAGAACACTGAAGCTTTCTTT	CASSLGGWKENTEAFF
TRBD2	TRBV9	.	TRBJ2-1	TGTGCCAGCAGCGTAGCGGCTAGCGGGAGCTCCTACAATGAGCAGTTCTTC	CASSVAASGSSYNEQFF
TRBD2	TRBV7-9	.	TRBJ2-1	TGTGCCAGCAGCTTAAGAGCGGGGATAGTAAGTGAGCAGTTCTTC	CASSLRAGIVSEQFF
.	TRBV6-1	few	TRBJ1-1	TGTGCCAGCAGAAGACAGGACTACACTGAAGCTTTCTTT	CASRRQDYTEAFF
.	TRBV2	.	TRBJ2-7	TGTGCCAGCAGTGAAATAGCGCAGTACTTC	CASSEIAQYF
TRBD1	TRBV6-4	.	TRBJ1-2	TGTGCCAGCAGCGAATCTTCCACAGGGGGCTGGGGCTACACCTTC	CASSESSTGGWGYTF
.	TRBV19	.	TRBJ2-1	TGTGCCAGTAGTAACGACAACTACAATGAGCAGTTCTTC	CASSNDNYNEQFF
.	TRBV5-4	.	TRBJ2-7	TGTGCCAGCAGCTTGACAGGGCCTGGCTACGAGCAGTACTTC	CASSLTGPGYEQYF
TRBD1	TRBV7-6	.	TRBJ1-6	TGTGCCAGCAGCATGACAGGGGCCAATTCACCCCTCCACTTT	CASSMTGANSPLHF